This paragraph reports one T cell receptor beta chain. The antigen it binds to is not known. Nothing much larger sits one base from this clone, and base qualities are not available. The library was produced with 5' RACE. The sequencing machine was an Illumina HiSeq 2500. A second PCR of roughly 6 to 11 cycles was run with a J-beta primer mix and a sample-barcoded 5' primer. A template-switch 5' adaptor carrying 12 random nucleotides introduced a unique molecular identifier onto each TCR beta cDNA molecule. Each sample yielded at least 3 million CDR3-containing paired-end reads. First-strand cDNA was synthesized from all RNA with the Mint cDNA synthesis kit, primed by a TRBC-specific oligonucleotide. Following uracil-DNA glycosylase treatment, a first 18-cycle PCR with universal primers M1SS and BC2_uni_R was performed on all cDNA. Regarding the original processing steps: For normalization, 1 million high-quality reads, each with a distinct molecular identifier, were randomly selected from each sample. Reads with shared molecular identifiers were discarded instead of being binned into consensus sequences. MiTCR, run with a Q25 quality threshold and the strictest error-elimination algorithm, handled CDR3 identification, clonotype clustering and error correction. Lower-bound total TCR beta diversity was estimated with a nonparametric unseen species model using Euler transformation. TCRdb reran the public reads through fastp at Q25 and MiXCR, keeping productive beta chains. Identical CDR3 proteins give one entry, which carries the most common genes and DNA. TCRdb assigned the V and J calls; the authors' analysis was not used. The sample data list about 1,000,000 distinct CDR3 sequences, and 40% to 55% of these were observed just once. About 20% of the sample is held by the ten biggest clonotypes.

The data stem from a study of blood T cells in healthy people across ages (dated by TCRdb to 2013 to 2016). Some background on the complete study: In model experiments, template switching captured about one uniquely barcoded TCR beta cDNA molecule for every two T cells. The study measured age-related changes in TCR beta repertoire diversity using deep sequencing normalized with unique cDNA molecular identifiers. Using the same blood draw, the study looked at two additional independent replicas of 1 million unique cDNA reads for two donors, one aged 18 to 30 and the other aged 80 or older. Four age groups were formed from the donors: young (average about 16 years), middle-aged (less than 40), aged (62) and long-lived (less than 85). Donors of different ages were randomly distributed across sequencing lanes to avoid experimental bias. Study-level results and caveats: The long-lived group showed more naive CD4+ T cells, fewer expanded clones and increased TCR diversity than the aged group, suggesting age selection. Conclusive comparison of naive and antigen-experienced compartments was prevented by the profiling of bulk unsorted PBMCs. Because donor CMV infection status was unknown, age-related changes in expanded clonotypes were potentially confounded. Observed TCR beta diversity per million T cells fell roughly linearly with age, and a significant reduction was already apparent by age roughly 40. A strong correlation was found between observed TCR beta diversity and the percentage of naive T cells measured by flow cytometry. Estimates of total diversity based on one million sequenced T cells were regarded as lower bounds and as underestimates.

Systemically healthy Caucasian individuals from Russia, approximately 39 in total and aged roughly 6 to 95 years, were included as donors. Each donor gave about 9.7 milliliters of peripheral blood, drawn into EDTA-treated Vacutainer tubes. Ficoll-Paque density-gradient centrifugation was used to isolate PBMCs, with at least 6.5 million obtained per sample. Trizol reagent was used to extract total RNA from PBMCs, with at least 5.5 micrograms per sample. The percentages of naive CD45RAhigh/CD27high T cells were determined by flow cytometry on a PBMC aliquot from every donor. CDR1 and CDR2 were assigned from the germline V gene (reference sequence) as LGHDT and YNNKEL. Trimming removed 5 bases from V and 4 bases from J, leaving 12 bases between the germline ends. The CDR3 numbers 14 residues from cysteine through phenylalanine. The read is trimmed to its CDR3 DNA, 42 bases read in frame from base 1.

Sequencing was done on a sample of blood. The chain was built from TRBV3-1 and TRBJ2-1, with no reliable assignment of the D segment. This receptor was taken from a woman in her sixties in good health. CDR3 loop: CASSAKSLYNEQFF. The DNA reads TGTGCCAGCAGCGCCAAAAGTCTGTACAATGAGCAGTTCTTC.